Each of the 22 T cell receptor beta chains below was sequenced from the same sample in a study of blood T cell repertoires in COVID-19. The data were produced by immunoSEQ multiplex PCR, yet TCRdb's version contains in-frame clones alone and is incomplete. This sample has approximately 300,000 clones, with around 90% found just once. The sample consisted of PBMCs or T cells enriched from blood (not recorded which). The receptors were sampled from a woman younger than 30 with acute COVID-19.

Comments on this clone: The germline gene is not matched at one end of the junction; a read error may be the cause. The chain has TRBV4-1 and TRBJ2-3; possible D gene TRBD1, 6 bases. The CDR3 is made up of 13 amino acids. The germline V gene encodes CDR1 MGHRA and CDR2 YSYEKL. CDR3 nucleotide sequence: TGCGCCAGCAGCCAAGGCTGGACAGAAACGCAGTATTTT. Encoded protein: CASSQGWTETQYF.

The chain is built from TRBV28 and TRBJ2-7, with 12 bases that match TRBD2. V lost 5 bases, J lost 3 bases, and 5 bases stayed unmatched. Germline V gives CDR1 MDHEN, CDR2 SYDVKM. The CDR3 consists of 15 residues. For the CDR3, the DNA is TGTGCCAGCAGTCTGGGACTAGCGGGTTTCTACGAGCAGTACTTC. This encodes CASSLGLAGFYEQYF.

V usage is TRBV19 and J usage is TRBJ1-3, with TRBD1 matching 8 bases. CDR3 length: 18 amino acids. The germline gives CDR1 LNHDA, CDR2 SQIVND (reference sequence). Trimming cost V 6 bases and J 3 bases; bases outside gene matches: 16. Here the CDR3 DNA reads TGTGCCAGTAGCCGCGTTCCCTGGGCAGGGGGCAGTGGAAACACCATATATTTT. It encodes CASSRVPWAGGSGNTIYF. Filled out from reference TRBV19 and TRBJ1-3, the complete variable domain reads DGGITQSPKYLFRKEGQNVTLSCEQNLNHDAMYWYRQDPGQGLRLIYYSQIVNDFQKGDIAEGYSVSREKKESFPLTVTSAQKNPTAFYLCASSRVPWAGGSGNTIYFGEGSWLTVV.

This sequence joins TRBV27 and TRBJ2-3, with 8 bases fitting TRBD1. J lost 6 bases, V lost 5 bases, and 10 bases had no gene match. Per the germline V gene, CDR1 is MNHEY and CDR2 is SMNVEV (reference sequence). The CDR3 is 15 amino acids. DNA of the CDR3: TGTGCCAGCAGTCCCTGGACAGGGCAGTATGATACGCAGTATTTT. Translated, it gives CASSPWTGQYDTQYF.

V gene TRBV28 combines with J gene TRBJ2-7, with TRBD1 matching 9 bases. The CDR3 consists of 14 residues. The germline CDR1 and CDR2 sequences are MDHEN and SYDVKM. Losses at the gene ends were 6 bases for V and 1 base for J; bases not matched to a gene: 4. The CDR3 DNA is TGTGCCAGCAGGAACAGGGGGCGATCCTACGAGCAGTACTTC. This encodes CASRNRGRSYEQYF.

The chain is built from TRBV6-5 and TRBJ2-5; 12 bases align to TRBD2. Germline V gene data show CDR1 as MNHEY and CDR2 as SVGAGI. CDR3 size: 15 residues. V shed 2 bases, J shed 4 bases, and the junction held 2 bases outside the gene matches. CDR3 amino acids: CASSYRLAGAETQYF. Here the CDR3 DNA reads TGTGCCAGCAGTTACAGACTAGCGGGAGCAGAGACCCAGTACTTC.

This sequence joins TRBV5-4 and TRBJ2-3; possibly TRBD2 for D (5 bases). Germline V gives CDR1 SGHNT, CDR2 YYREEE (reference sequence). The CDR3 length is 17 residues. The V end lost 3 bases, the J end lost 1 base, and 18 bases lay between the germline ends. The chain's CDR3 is CASSSGKAGVGTDTQYF. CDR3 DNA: TGTGCCAGCAGCTCGGGAAAGGCCGGTGTGGGCACAGATACGCAGTATTTT.

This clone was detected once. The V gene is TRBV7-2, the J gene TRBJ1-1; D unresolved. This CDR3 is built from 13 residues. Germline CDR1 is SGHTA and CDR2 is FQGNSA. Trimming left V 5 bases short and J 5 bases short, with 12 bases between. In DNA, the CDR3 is TGTGCCAGCAGCCGGTGGGCGGGGACTGAAGCTTTCTTT. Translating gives CASSRWAGTEAFF.

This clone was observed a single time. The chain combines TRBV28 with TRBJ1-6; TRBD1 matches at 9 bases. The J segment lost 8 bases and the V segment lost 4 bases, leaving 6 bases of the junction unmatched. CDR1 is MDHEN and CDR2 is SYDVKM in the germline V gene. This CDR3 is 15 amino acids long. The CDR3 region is CASSSGQGSDSPLHF. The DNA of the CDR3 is TGTGCCAGCAGTTCAGGACAGGGGTCGGATTCACCCCTCCACTTT.

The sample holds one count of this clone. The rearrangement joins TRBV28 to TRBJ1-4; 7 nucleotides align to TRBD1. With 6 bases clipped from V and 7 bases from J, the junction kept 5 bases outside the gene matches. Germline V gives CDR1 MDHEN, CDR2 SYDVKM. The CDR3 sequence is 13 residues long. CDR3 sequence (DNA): TGTGCCAGCAGGCCAGGGGGGATTGAAAAACTGTTTTTT. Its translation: CASRPGGIEKLFF.

This CDR3 reads CASIPSSTGGWIYTF. The DNA for the CDR3 is TGTGCCAGCATCCCTTCCTCTACAGGGGGCTGGATTTACACCTTC. The chain employs TRBV28 and TRBJ1-2; TRBD1 aligns across 9 bases. This CDR3 contains 15 residues. Trimming removed 7 bases from V and 11 bases from J; junction bases left unmatched: 17. Germline V gene lookup returns CDR1 MDHEN and CDR2 SYDVKM.

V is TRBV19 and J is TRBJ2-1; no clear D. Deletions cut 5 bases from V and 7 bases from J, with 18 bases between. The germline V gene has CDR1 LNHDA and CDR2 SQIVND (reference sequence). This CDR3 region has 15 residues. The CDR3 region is CASSRRPLGPNEQFF. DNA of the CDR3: TGTGCCAGTAGTCGAAGGCCCCTTGGGCCTAATGAGCAGTTCTTC.

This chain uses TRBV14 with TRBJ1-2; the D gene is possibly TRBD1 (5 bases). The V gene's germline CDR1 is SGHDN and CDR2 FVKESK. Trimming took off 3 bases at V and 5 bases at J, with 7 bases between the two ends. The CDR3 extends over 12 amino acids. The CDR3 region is CASSQDTYGYTF. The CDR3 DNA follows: TGTGCCAGCAGCCAGGACACTTATGGCTACACCTTC.

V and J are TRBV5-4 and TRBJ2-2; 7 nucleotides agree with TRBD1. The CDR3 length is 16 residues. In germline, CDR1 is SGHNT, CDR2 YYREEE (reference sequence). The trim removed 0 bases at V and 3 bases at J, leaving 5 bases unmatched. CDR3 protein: CASSLASGTDTGELFF. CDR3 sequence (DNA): TGTGCCAGCAGCTTGGCTTCCGGGACAGACACCGGGGAGCTGTTTTTT.

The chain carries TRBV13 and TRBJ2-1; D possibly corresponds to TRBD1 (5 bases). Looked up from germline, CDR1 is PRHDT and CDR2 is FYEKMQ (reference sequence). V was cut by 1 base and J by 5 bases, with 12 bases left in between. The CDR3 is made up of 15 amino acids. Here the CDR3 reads CASSLEGITNNEQFF. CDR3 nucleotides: TGTGCCAGCAGCTTAGAGGGGATTACCAACAATGAGCAGTTCTTC.

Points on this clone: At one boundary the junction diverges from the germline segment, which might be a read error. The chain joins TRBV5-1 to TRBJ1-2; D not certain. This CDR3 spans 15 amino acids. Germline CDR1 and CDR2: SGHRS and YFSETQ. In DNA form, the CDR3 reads TGCGCCAGCAGCTTGGTCGAAACAGCTAAATATGGCTACACCTTC. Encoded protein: CASSLVETAKYGYTF.

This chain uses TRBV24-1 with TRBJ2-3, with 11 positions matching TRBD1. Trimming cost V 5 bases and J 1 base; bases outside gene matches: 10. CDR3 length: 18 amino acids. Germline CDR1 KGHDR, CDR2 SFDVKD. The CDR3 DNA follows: TGTGCCACCAGTGCTGCCGGGACAGGGGGTAACGGCACAGATACGCAGTATTTT. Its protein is CATSAAGTGGNGTDTQYF.

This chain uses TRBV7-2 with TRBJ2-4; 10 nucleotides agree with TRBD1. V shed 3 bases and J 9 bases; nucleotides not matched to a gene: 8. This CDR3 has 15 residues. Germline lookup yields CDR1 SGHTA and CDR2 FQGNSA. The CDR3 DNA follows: TGTGCCAGCAGCTTGGACGGGACAGGGGTATCCATTCAGTACTTC. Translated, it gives CASSLDGTGVSIQYF.

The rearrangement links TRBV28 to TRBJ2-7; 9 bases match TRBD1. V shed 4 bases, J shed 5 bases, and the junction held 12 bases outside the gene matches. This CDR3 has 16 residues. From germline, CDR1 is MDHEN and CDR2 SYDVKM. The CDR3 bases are TGTGCCAGCAGTTCCCCGGGACAGGGTAACTATAACGAGCAGTACTTC. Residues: CASSSPGQGNYNEQYF.

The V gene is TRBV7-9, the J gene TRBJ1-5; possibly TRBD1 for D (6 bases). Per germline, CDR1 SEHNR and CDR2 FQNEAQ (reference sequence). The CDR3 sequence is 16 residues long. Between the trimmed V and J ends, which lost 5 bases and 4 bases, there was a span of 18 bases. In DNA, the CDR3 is TGTGCCAGCAGCCCCGGACGAGAGGGGGGGAATCAGCCCCAGCATTTT. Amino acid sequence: CASSPGREGGNQPQHF.

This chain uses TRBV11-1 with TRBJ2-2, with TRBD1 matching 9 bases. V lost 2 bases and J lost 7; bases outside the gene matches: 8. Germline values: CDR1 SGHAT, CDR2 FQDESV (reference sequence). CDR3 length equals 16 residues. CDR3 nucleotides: TGTGCCAGCAGCTTAAATGGACAGGGGAGAGTCGGGGAGCTGTTTTTT. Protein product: CASSLNGQGRVGELFF.

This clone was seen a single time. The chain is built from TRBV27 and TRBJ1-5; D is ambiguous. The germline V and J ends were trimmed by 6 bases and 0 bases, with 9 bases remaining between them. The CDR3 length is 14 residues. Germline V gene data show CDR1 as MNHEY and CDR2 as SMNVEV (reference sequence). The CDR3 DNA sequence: TGTGCCAGCAGCCCGGTTAATAGCAATCAGCCCCAGCATTTT. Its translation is CASSPVNSNQPQHF.